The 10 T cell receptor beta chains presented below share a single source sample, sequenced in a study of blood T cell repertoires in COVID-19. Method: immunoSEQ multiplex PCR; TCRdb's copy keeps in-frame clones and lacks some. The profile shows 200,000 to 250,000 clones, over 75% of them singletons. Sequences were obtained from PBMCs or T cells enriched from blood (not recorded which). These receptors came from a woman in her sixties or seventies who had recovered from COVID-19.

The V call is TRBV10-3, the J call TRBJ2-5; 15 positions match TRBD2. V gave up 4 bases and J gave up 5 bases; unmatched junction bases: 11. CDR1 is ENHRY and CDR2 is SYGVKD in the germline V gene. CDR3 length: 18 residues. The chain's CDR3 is CAISGSGLAGGPGETQYF. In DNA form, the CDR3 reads TGTGCCATCAGTGGTAGTGGACTAGCGGGAGGGCCGGGGGAGACCCAGTACTTC.

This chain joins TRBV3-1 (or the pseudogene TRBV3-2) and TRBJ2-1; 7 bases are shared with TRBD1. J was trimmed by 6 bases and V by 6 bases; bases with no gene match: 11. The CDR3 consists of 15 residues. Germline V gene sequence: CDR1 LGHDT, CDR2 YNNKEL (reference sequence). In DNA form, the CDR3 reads TGTGCCAGCAGTCCTACAGGGGCCACCATCAATGAGCAGTTCTTC. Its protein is CASSPTGATINEQFF.

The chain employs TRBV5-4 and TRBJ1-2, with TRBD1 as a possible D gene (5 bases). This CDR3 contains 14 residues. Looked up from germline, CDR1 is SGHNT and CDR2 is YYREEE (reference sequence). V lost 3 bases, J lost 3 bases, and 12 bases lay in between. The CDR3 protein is CASSSPGPYYGYTF. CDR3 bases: TGTGCCAGCAGCTCCCCAGGGCCCTACTATGGCTACACCTTC.

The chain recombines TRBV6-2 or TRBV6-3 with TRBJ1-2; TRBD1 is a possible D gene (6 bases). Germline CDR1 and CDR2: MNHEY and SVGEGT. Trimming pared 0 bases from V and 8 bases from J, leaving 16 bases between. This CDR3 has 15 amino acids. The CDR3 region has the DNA TGTGCCAGCAGTTACTCAGGACAGAACCATCGGGGCTACACCTTC. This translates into CASSYSGQNHRGYTF.

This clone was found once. CDR3 loop: CASSFGWAGKLFF. The CDR3 nucleotides read TGTGCCAGCAGCTTTGGGTGGGCCGGAAAACTGTTTTTT. V and J are TRBV7-2 and TRBJ1-4; D is undetermined. This CDR3 has 13 residues. Trimming removed 3 bases at V and 10 bases at J, with 12 bases between. Germline CDR1 SGHTA, CDR2 FQGNSA. The variable domain in full, with the rest retrieved from reference TRBV7-2 and TRBJ1-4, is GAGVSQSPSNKVTEKGKDVELRCDPISGHTALYWYRQSLGQGLEFLIYFQGNSAPDKSGLPSDRFSAERTGGSVSTLTIQRTQQEDSAVYLCASSFGWAGKLFFGSGTQLSVL.

The DNA for the CDR3 is TGCGCCAGCAGCCGATGGACTAGCGGGAACACAGATACGCAGTATTTT. Its translation is CASSRWTSGNTDTQYF. V is TRBV4-1 and J is TRBJ2-3, with 12 bases that match TRBD2. Germline V lookup: CDR1 MGHRA, CDR2 YSYEKL. The CDR3 consists of 16 residues. Trimming removed 4 bases from V and 2 bases from J; junction bases left unmatched: 4.

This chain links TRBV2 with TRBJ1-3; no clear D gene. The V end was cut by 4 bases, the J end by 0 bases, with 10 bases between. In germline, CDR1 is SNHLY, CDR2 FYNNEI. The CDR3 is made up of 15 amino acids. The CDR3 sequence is CASSANGISGNTIYF. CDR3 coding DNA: TGTGCCAGCAGTGCGAACGGGATCTCTGGAAACACCATATATTTT.

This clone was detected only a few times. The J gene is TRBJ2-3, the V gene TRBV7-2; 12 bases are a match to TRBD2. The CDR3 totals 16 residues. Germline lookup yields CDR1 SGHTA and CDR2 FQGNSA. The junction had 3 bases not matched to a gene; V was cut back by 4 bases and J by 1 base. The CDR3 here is CASSWASGGGTDTQYF. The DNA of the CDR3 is TGTGCCAGCAGCTGGGCTAGCGGGGGGGGCACAGATACGCAGTATTTT.

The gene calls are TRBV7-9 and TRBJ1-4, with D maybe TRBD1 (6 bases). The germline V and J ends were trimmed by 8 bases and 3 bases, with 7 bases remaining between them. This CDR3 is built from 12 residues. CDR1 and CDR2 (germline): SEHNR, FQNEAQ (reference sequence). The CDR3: CASGQPNEKLFF. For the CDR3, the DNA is TGTGCCAGCGGACAGCCTAATGAAAAACTGTTTTTT.

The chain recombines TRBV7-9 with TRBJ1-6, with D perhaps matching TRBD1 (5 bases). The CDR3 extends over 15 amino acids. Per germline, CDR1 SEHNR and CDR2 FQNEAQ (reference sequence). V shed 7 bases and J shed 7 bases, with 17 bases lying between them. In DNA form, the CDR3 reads TGTGCCAGCAACCCCGGGGACGGGGGAAATTCACCCCTCCACTTT. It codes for CASNPGDGGNSPLHF.